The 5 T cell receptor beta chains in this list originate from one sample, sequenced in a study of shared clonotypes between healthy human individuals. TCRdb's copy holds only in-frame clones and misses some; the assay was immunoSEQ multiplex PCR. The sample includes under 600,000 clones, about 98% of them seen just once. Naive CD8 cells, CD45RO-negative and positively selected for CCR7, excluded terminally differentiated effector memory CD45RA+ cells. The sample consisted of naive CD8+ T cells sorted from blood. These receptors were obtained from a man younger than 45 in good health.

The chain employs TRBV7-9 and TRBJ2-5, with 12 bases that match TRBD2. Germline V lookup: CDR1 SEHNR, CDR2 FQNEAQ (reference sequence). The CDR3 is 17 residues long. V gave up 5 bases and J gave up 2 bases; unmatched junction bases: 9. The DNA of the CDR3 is TGTGCCAGCAGCCTACTAGCGGGAGGTAGTTGGCAAGAGACCCAGTACTTC. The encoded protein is CASSLLAGGSWQETQYF.

The CDR3 DNA follows: TGTGCCAGCAGCTTCGGACTAGCGGGAGTTGGCGAGCAGTACTTC. It specifies CASSFGLAGVGEQYF. This chain uses TRBV7-2 with TRBJ2-7; 13 bases align to TRBD2. Trimming at V came to 3 bases and at J to 6 bases, leaving 5 bases not matched to a gene. The germline CDR1 and CDR2 sequences are SGHTA and FQGNSA. The CDR3 is 15 residues long.

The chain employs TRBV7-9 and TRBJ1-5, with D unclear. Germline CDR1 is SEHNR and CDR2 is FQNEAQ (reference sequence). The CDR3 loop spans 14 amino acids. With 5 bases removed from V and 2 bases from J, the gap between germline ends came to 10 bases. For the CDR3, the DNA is TGTGCCAGCAGCCCAGAAGAGGGCAATCAGCCCCAGCATTTT. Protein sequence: CASSPEEGNQPQHF.

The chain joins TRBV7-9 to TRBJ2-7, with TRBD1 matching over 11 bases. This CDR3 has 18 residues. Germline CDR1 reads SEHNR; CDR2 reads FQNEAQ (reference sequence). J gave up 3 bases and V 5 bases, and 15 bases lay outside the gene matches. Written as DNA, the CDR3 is TGTGCCAGCAGCGCAAGGGACGGACAGGGGGCGCCCCGCTACGAGCAGTACTTC. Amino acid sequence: CASSARDGQGAPRYEQYF.

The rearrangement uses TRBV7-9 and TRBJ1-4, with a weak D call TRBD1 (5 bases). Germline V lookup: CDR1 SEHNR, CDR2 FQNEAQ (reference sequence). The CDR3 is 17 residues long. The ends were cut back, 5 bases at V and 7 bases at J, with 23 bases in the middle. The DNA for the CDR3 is TGTGCCAGCAGCCCTCCGGGGCGGATTGGGGATGGTGAAAAACTGTTTTTT. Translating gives CASSPPGRIGDGEKLFF.